The 10 T cell receptor beta chains below were found in one sample sequenced in a study of read filtering for tumor transcriptome and immune sequencing. From 300 to 450 ng of RNA, a library with molecular barcoded alpha/delta and beta/gamma adaptors was made. Each CDR3 protein is one row after TCRdb ran MiXCR on the reads. The table lists some 41,000 distinct CDR3 sequences, approximately 13% of them singletons, with more than 30% in the top ten. The sample taken for sequencing was a population of CD138-negative cells sorted from bone marrow. These receptors were collected from a donor aged 40 or older with multiple myeloma.

This clonotype showed up many times. This chain links TRBV7-8 with TRBJ1-5, with D perhaps TRBD1 (5 bases). V gave up 6 bases and J gave up 3 bases, with 21 bases separating them. The CDR3 covers 17 residues. Germline CDR1 reads SGHVS; CDR2 reads FQNEAQ. CDR3 in DNA: TGTGCCAGCAGTCCCACGGGCAAGGCAGGGATCAATCAGCCCCAGCATTTT. As protein: CASSPTGKAGINQPQHF. Based on the CDR3 plus reference TRBV7-8 and TRBJ1-5, the full variable domain is GAGVSQSPRYKVAKRGQDVALRCDPISGHVSLFWYQQALGQGPEFLTYFQNEAQLDKSGLPSDRFFAERPEGSVSTLKIQRTQQEDSAVYLCASSPTGKAGINQPQHFGDGTRLSIL.

A remark on this clonotype: A much larger clonotype is one base distant, so this may be a read error. The chain recombines TRBV9 with TRBJ2-7, with a possible D match to TRBD1 (6 bases). This CDR3 spans 14 amino acids. Trimming removed 3 bases at V and 3 bases at J, with 13 bases between. Germline V lookup: CDR1 SGDLS, CDR2 YYNGEE. The CDR3 spells CASSAGPDSYEQYF. The CDR3 DNA sequence: TGTGCCAGCAGCGCAGGCCCGGACAGCTACGAGCAGTACTTC.

This clonotype has ten or more counts. In DNA, the CDR3 is TGTGCCTGGAGTGTACAACTAGCATCCGAGCAGTTCTTC. It codes for CAWSVQLASEQFF. The rearrangement joins TRBV30 to TRBJ2-1; perhaps TRBD2 as D (6 bases). Germline V gene lookup returns CDR1 GTSNPN and CDR2 SVGIG (reference sequence). This CDR3 has 13 residues. V lost 0 bases and J lost 10, with 13 bases in between.

This clonotype was detected ten times or more. CDR3 sequence reads: CASSVGMGTAGEQYF. CDR3 nucleotides: TGTGCCAGCAGCGTAGGGATGGGGACGGCTGGCGAGCAGTACTTC. The chain employs TRBV9 and TRBJ2-7; the D gene could be TRBD1 or TRBD2 (5 bases each). V lost 0 bases to trimming and J lost 6 bases, with 16 bases between them. Germline loops: CDR1 SGDLS, CDR2 YYNGEE. The CDR3 totals 15 residues.

This clonotype occurred a few times. CDR3 sequence reads: CASSVVPTGELFF. The CDR3, as DNA: TGCGCCAGCAGCGTCGTCCCCACCGGGGAGCTGTTTTTT. V gene TRBV5-1 combines with J gene TRBJ2-2; D gene unclear. V lost 4 bases and J 4 bases, leaving 8 bases between the germline ends. This CDR3 region has 13 residues. Germline V gene lookup returns CDR1 SGHRS and CDR2 YFSETQ.

In this sample, this clonotype turned up a few times. This clone may be a read error of a much larger clone one base away. This rearrangement joins TRBV20-1 to TRBJ2-1; the D is unclear. Trimming took off 3 bases at V and 12 bases at J, with 15 bases between the two ends. The CDR3 consists of 12 residues. From germline, CDR1 is DFQATT and CDR2 SNEGSKA (reference sequence). The CDR3 reads CSARGFPPGQFF. CDR3 bases: TGCAGTGCTAGGGGGTTTCCGCCTGGGCAGTTCTTC.

Details on this clonotype: A junction end diverges from the germline sequence, so it may reflect a read error. The chain employs TRBV7-6 and TRBJ1-3, with no clear D. Germline loops: CDR1 SGHVS, CDR2 FNYEAQ. There are 14 residues in the CDR3. CDR3 sequence: CASSSSNSGSTIYF. CDR3 coding DNA: TGCGCCAGCAGCTCCTCCAACTCTGGAAGCACCATATATTTT.

This chain links TRBV19 with TRBJ2-2; 12 bases are a match to TRBD1. CDR3 length: 15 residues. Unmatched junction bases numbered 3, after V lost 7 bases and J lost 3 bases. From germline, CDR1 is LNHDA and CDR2 SQIVND (reference sequence). CDR3 amino acids: CASTGTGGYTGELFF. The CDR3, as DNA: TGTGCCAGTACCGGGACAGGGGGCTACACCGGGGAGCTGTTTTTT.

This clonotype was seen many times. The chain has TRBV2 and TRBJ1-2, with unresolved D. The CDR3 runs 15 residues. Germline assignment: CDR1 SNHLY and CDR2 FYNNEI. With 4 bases removed from V and 4 bases from J, the gap between germline ends came to 16 bases. The CDR3 coding sequence is TGTGCCAGCAGTGTAAGACAACGGAGTCTCTATGGCTACACCTTC. As protein: CASSVRQRSLYGYTF.

This clonotype was counted between two and nine times. The V call is TRBV20-1, the J call TRBJ1-1; D unclear. The germline CDR1 and CDR2 sequences are DFQATT and SNEGSKA (reference sequence). V lost 6 bases and J lost 4, with 15 bases in between. The CDR3 contains 13 residues. The CDR3: CSAPGRTSTEAFF. The CDR3 bases are TGCAGTGCGCCCGGGAGGACTAGCACTGAAGCTTTCTTT.